This note documents a single T cell receptor (beta chain) sequence. This CDR3 is 17 amino acids long. V lost 5 bases and J 3 bases, leaving 21 bases between the germline ends. CDR1 is SGHAT and CDR2 is FQNNGV in the germline V gene. PCR primers comprised 60 Vbeta and 13 Jbeta primers. The repertoire was sequenced with immunoSEQ multiplex PCR; TCRdb's copy has only in-frame clones and lacks some. The table shows tens of thousands of clones, with around 76% occurring only once. This record comes from a study of cytomegalovirus exposure and HLA in healthy donors. The chain joins TRBV11-2 to TRBJ2-3; unclear D gene. This sequence originates from a man over 45 in good health and CMV-seronegative. The sequenced sample was PBMCs. CDR3 residues: CASSTLGTRLETDTQYF. In nucleotides, the CDR3 is TGTGCCAGCAGCACCCTGGGTACGAGACTGGAAACAGATACGCAGTATTTT.